This paragraph covers one TCR beta chain sequence. Antigen unknown. Germline CDR1 is MNHEY and CDR2 is SVGEGT. Trimming took 2 bases from V and 6 from J, leaving 13 bases between them. The CDR3 totals 14 residues. Assay: immunoSEQ multiplex PCR; the TCRdb copy retains only in-frame clones and omits some. Of about 70,000 clones listed, 85% are singletons. This sample is drawn from a study of T cell responses to AZD1222 COVID-19 vaccine. Notes on the study in general: Nearly half of unique spike-specific TCRs reportedly avoided B.1.351 and B.1.1.7 mutated regions. Mostly white British, mostly female donors; authors suggested clonal diversity may be underestimated. At baseline, just a handful of AZD1222 recipients tested seropositive. The peak T cell response came first, and repertoires were sampled only after it.

Specimen: peripheral blood, collected on day 0 of AZD1222 vaccination. The sequence came from an adult in good health. This chain links TRBV6-2 or TRBV6-3 with TRBJ1-2; no clear D gene. This CDR3 reads CASSYSPSGNGYTF. For the CDR3, the DNA is TGTGCCAGCAGTTACAGCCCATCCGGAAATGGCTACACCTTC.